This T cell receptor beta chain was obtained from a study of CD8 T cells in Susac syndrome. With random hexamers, reverse transcription was performed on about 0.5 to 1 ug of RNA. TCRdb redid the calling of the immunoSEQ multiplex PCR reads with MiXCR, one entry per CDR3 protein. Altogether 200,000 to 300,000 distinct CDR3 sequences are present, 80% to 95% being singletons, with the ten largest covering approximately 0.072%. CDR1 is SEHNR, CDR2 FQNEAQ, per germline (reference sequence). The CDR3 is 16 amino acids. Trimming removed 5 bases from V and 8 bases from J; junction bases left unmatched: 14. Treatment-naive patients with stable or active relapsing-remitting disease were the multiple sclerosis controls.

The sample taken for sequencing was CD4+ T cells from PBMCs. The rearrangement links TRBV7-9 to TRBJ1-4; 7 bases are a match to TRBD1. The sequence was collected from a human donor with multiple sclerosis. CDR3 nucleotides: TGTGCCAGCAGCCGTGCCATGACAGGGCCTGGGGAAAAACTGTTTTTT. It translates to CASSRAMTGPGEKLFF.